What follows are 8 T cell receptor beta chains derived from one specimen sequenced in a study of identical twins. TCRdb re-called the 5' RACE reads with MiXCR, one entry per CDR3 protein. Of about 520,000 distinct CDR3 sequences in the sample, roughly a fifth were seen once. This sample was also put to use in a study of T cells expressing NK-cell markers.

The specimen was CD4+ T cells sorted from blood. The source is a woman aged 18-35 years in good health.

The V and J genes are TRBV7-9 and TRBJ2-5; 10 bases are shared with TRBD1. The CDR3 consists of 15 residues. Trimming cost V 1 base and J 4 bases; bases outside gene matches: 3. Per the germline V gene, CDR1 is SEHNR and CDR2 is FQNEAQ (reference sequence). As DNA, the CDR3 is TGTGCCAGCAGCTTAGTCGGGACAGGGGTAGAGACCCAGTACTTC. Its translation is CASSLVGTGVETQYF.

This clonotype was picked up a small number of times. The chain is built from TRBV4-3 and TRBJ2-3; D is ambiguous. The CDR3 loop spans 16 amino acids. Trimming pared 0 bases from V and 4 bases from J, leaving 14 bases between. Looked up from germline, CDR1 is LGHNA and CDR2 is YSLEER. The CDR3 sequence: CASSQDLNPRADTQYF. The CDR3, as DNA: TGCGCCAGCAGCCAAGATTTGAACCCCCGGGCAGATACGCAGTATTTT.

This clonotype was seen repeatedly, ten times or more. This rearrangement joins TRBV4-3 to TRBJ2-7, with D tentatively TRBD1 (6 bases). V lost 1 base and J lost 3, with 13 bases in between. Germline-derived CDR1 and CDR2 are LGHNA and YSLEER. CDR3 length: 15 residues. For the CDR3, the DNA is TGCGCCAGCAGCCAAGCCAGGACAGTCATCTACGAGCAGTACTTC. It is translated as CASSQARTVIYEQYF.

This chain uses TRBV5-1 with TRBJ2-5; no clear D gene. V was trimmed by 6 bases and J by 1 base, leaving 10 bases between them. This CDR3 region has 13 residues. Germline lookup yields CDR1 SGHRS and CDR2 YFSETQ. The DNA for the CDR3 is TGCGCCAGCAACGCTGGCTTCCAAGAGACCCAGTACTTC. It specifies CASNAGFQETQYF.

This clonotype was observed a few times. The chain couples TRBV4-3 to TRBJ2-2; unclear D gene. The CDR3 extends over 14 amino acids. The V gene lost 0 bases and the J gene lost 7 bases, with 9 bases spanning the gap. CDR1 LGHNA and CDR2 YSLEER come from the germline V gene. Here the CDR3 DNA reads TGCGCCAGCAGCCAAGAAGTGTCGGGCGGGGAGCTGTTTTTT. It is translated as CASSQEVSGGELFF.

This chain uses TRBV3-1 with TRBJ1-6; D is unresolved. The germline V gene has CDR1 LGHDT and CDR2 YNNKEL (reference sequence). This CDR3 has 16 residues. V lost 2 bases and J lost 5, with 13 bases in between. Written as DNA, the CDR3 is TGTGCCAGCAGCCAATGGGTTGGTATAGATAATTCACCCCTCCACTTT. This translates into CASSQWVGIDNSPLHF.

This clonotype was detected a few times. The CDR3 sequence is CSGKARNRQYF. The CDR3 DNA follows: TGCAGTGGAAAAGCCAGGAATCGACAGTACTTC. V is TRBV20-1 and J is TRBJ2-7; the D is unclear. The germline V gene encodes CDR1 DFQATT and CDR2 SNEGSKA (reference sequence). The CDR3 loop spans 11 amino acids. Trimming took 7 bases from V and 10 from J, leaving 17 bases between them.

J is TRBJ2-3 and V is TRBV7-2; 10 bases align to TRBD2. Trimming removed 5 bases from V and 2 bases from J; junction bases left unmatched: 4. This CDR3 is built from 15 residues. Germline CDR1 SGHTA, CDR2 FQGNSA. In DNA, the CDR3 is TGTGCCAGCAGCGTACTAGCGGGGTCCACAGATACGCAGTATTTT. Translated: CASSVLAGSTDTQYF.